This T cell receptor (beta chain) was retrieved from a study of cytomegalovirus exposure and HLA in healthy donors. Study results and limitations: The listing of fewer than 200 TCR beta chains classed them as cytomegalovirus-associated. An analysis done earlier found most TCR beta V segments productive about 87% or about 30% of the time.

Worth noting for this clone: As yet, its antigen is unknown.

Amplification used 60 Vbeta primers and 13 Jbeta primers. Here immunoSEQ multiplex PCR was the method, and the copy in TCRdb shows in-frame clones only, minus some. The profile shows 160,000 or so clones, about 80% of them singletons. CDR3 size: 13 residues. Trimming pared 6 bases from V and 0 bases from J, leaving 6 bases between. Germline V gene lookup returns CDR1 KGHSH and CDR2 LQKENI. Sequencing used PBMCs. This rearrangement joins TRBV18 to TRBJ2-4; no clear D gene. This TCR came from a woman in her fifties or sixties in good health and CMV-seronegative. The CDR3 DNA reads TGTGCCAGCTCGGTACTAGCCAAAAACATTCAGTACTTC. Its translation: CASSVLAKNIQYF.